This is a list of T cell receptor beta chains from one sample in a study of Graves' ophthalmopathy and Graves' hyperthyroidism. TCRdb re-derived calls from the multiplex PCR reads in MiXCR, one entry per CDR3 protein. The sample has 560,000 or so distinct CDR3 sequences, under 45% seen once. The sequenced sample consisted of peripheral blood or thyroid tissue (not recorded which). These receptors were collected from an adult man with Graves' hyperthyroidism. Both conserved end residues are part of each CDR3. The D gene is left open where the match is weak. Rows give clone size only sometimes, using once, few, many, or a class for an expanded clone.

size	D	V	J	CDR3	DNA
many	.	TRBV10-3	TRBJ2-2	CAIPGEVGELFF	TGTGCCATCCCAGGAGAGGTCGGGGAGCTGTTTTTT
many	TRBD2	TRBV10-3	TRBJ2-2	CAISLNPGLAGDTGELFF	TGTGCCATCAGCCTGAACCCGGGACTAGCGGGCGACACCGGGGAGCTGTTTTTT
few	TRBD2	TRBV5-1	TRBJ2-1	CASSLGRAEQFF	TGCGCCAGCAGTCTTGGGAGGGCTGAGCAGTTCTTC
.	.	TRBV20-1	TRBJ2-2	CSASLGGELFF	TGCAGTGCTAGTTTGGGCGGGGAGCTGTTTTTT
many	.	TRBV12-5	TRBJ1-2	CASGLVQGSNYGYTF	TGTGCTAGTGGTTTGGTTCAGGGATCTAACTATGGCTACACCTTC
.	.	TRBV5-1	TRBJ2-5	CASSLSQGTETQYF	TGCGCCAGCAGCTTAAGCCAGGGGACAGAGACCCAGTACTTC
many	.	TRBV15	TRBJ1-1	CATSTRQAPSTEAFF	TGTGCCACCAGCACCCGACAGGCTCCGAGCACTGAAGCTTTCTTT
.	.	TRBV2	TRBJ1-1	CAGSVFTEAFF	TGTGCCGGCAGTGTGTTCACTGAAGCCTTCTTT
few	.	TRBV2	TRBJ2-3	CASSEGVDAITDTQYF	TGTGCCAGCAGTGAAGGGGTGGATGCTATCACAGATACGCAGTATTTT
.	TRBD1	TRBV29-1	TRBJ2-2	CSALGQTNTGELFF	TGCAGCGCTTTGGGACAGACGAACACCGGGGAGCTGTTTTTT
many	.	TRBV29-1	TRBJ2-7	CSVRGVPEQYF	TGCAGCGTGCGAGGGGTCCCCGAGCAGTACTTC
.	.	TRBV28	TRBJ1-5	CASSLLSRISNQPQHF	TGTGCCAGCAGTTTATTGTCCAGAATTAGCAATCAGCCCCAGCATTTT
.	.	TRBV24-1	TRBJ1-5	CATSDFGIAGDNEPQHF	TGTGCCACCAGTGATTTTGGAATAGCGGGAGACAATGAGCCCCAGCATTTT
few	.	TRBV4-2	TRBJ2-5	CASSQGESDRPGETQYF	TGTGCCAGCAGCCAAGGGGAGTCGGATAGGCCTGGTGAGACCCAGTACTTC
.	TRBD1	TRBV20-1	TRBJ1-1	CSATDRGGRAFF	TGCAGTGCTACGGACAGGGGCGGAAGGGCTTTCTTT
many	TRBD2	TRBV9	TRBJ2-7	CASSVNSGSSYEQYF	TGTGCCAGCAGTGTAAATAGCGGGAGCTCCTACGAGCAGTACTTC
.	TRBD1	TRBV6-5	TRBJ1-3	CASSYGTGTGTGNTIYF	TGTGCCAGCAGTTACGGGACCGGGACAGGGACTGGAAACACCATATATTTT
many	.	TRBV4-1	TRBJ1-2	CASSHRQILPGYTF	TGCGCCAGCAGCCATCGACAAATCTTGCCTGGCTACACCTTC
.	TRBD1	TRBV20-1	TRBJ1-1	CSARGRFWDRGHAVEAFF	TGCAGTGCTAGAGGGAGGTTTTGGGACAGGGGACACGCGGTTGAAGCTTTCTTT
few	TRBD1	TRBV7-9	TRBJ2-1	CASSSGGAGYNEQFF	TGTGCCAGCAGCTCAGGGGGCGCAGGTTACAATGAGCAGTTCTTC
few	TRBD2	TRBV6-1	TRBJ2-7	CASSELAGAGVDWDYEQYF	TGTGCCAGCAGTGAACTAGCGGGAGCAGGGGTGGATTGGGACTACGAGCAGTACTTC
.	TRBD2	TRBV7-9	TRBJ2-1	CASSNGLARHGNEQFF	TGTGCCAGCAGCAACGGACTAGCGCGTCACGGTAATGAGCAGTTCTTC
many	TRBD1	TRBV9	TRBJ2-7	CASSGPVAGTGIVYKQYF	TGTGCCAGCAGCGGACCCGTGGCGGGGACAGGGATAGTGTACAAGCAGTACTTC
.	.	TRBV7-8	TRBJ2-7	CASSVSGAGYEQYF	TGTGCCAGCAGCGTATCAGGGGCAGGCTACGAGCAGTACTTC
many	.	TRBV20-1	TRBJ2-7	CSARKGAYEQYF	TGCAGTGCTAGAAAAGGGGCCTACGAGCAGTACTTC
.	.	TRBV7-9	TRBJ1-2	CASSLVSGKRGYGYTF	TGTGCCAGCAGCTTAGTCTCAGGGAAGAGGGGCTATGGCTACACCTTC
.	.	TRBV29-1	TRBJ1-2	CSLTSNYGYTF	TGCAGCTTGACAAGTAACTATGGCTACACCTTC
.	.	TRBV29-1	TRBJ2-1	CSLRGLLDNEQFF	TGCAGCCTCAGGGGACTATTAGACAATGAGCAGTTCTTC
many	.	TRBV5-1	TRBJ2-2	CASSEPGANTGELFF	TGCGCCAGCAGCGAACCCGGGGCGAACACCGGGGAGCTGTTTTTT
.	TRBD2	TRBV11-2	TRBJ2-3	CASSTGTSGSQYF	TGTGCCAGCAGCACGGGGACTAGCGGGAGTCAGTATTTT
.	.	TRBV2	TRBJ2-2	CASSEPWGQNTGELFF	TGTGCCAGCAGTGAACCATGGGGACAGAACACCGGGGAGCTGTTTTTT
many	TRBD1	TRBV20-1	TRBJ2-7	CSAYGTGANEQYF	TGCAGTGCTTACGGGACAGGGGCCAACGAGCAGTACTTC
.	.	TRBV20-1	TRBJ2-2	CSARDVASGGLPGYTGELFF	TGCAGTGCTAGAGATGTAGCCAGCGGAGGCCTCCCCGGATACACCGGGGAGCTGTTTTTT
.	TRBD1	TRBV2	TRBJ2-5	CASSRGTGRFEQYF	TGTGCCAGCTCACGCGGGACAGGGAGATTTGAGCAGTACTTC
.	TRBD1	TRBV30	TRBJ1-4	CASSRDSREKLFF	TGTGCCTCCAGCCGGGACAGCAGGGAAAAACTGTTTTTT
.	TRBD1	TRBV7-9	TRBJ1-5	CASSYRTGDAPEPQHF	TGTGCCAGCAGCTACCGGACAGGGGACGCCCCAGAGCCCCAGCATTTT
.	TRBD1	TRBV7-9	TRBJ1-5	CASSFRDRGANQPQHF	TGTGCCAGCAGCTTCCGGGACAGGGGGGCCAATCAGCCCCAGCATTTT
.	.	TRBV30	TRBJ2-5	CAWSKSGKETQYF	TGTGCCTGGAGTAAAAGCGGAAAAGAGACCCAGTACTTC
many	TRBD2	TRBV19	TRBJ2-2	CASGLAGVGELFF	TGTGCCAGCGGACTAGCGGGAGTGGGGGAGCTGTTTTTT
many	.	TRBV24-1	TRBJ2-5	CATSDLEDPQGETQYF	TGTGCCACCAGTGATTTGGAGGACCCCCAGGGAGAGACCCAGTACTTC
.	.	TRBV14	TRBJ1-1	CASSQIQLGYTEAFF	TGTGCCAGCAGCCAAATACAGCTGGGCTACACTGAAGCTTTCTTT
few	TRBD2	TRBV2	TRBJ2-1	CASSELSGRAEEQFF	TGTGCCAGCAGTGAACTGAGCGGGAGGGCCGAGGAGCAGTTCTTC
.	TRBD1	TRBV2	TRBJ1-5	CASSERPGTGSQPQHF	TGTGCCAGCAGTGAAAGGCCGGGGACAGGGTCTCAGCCCCAACATTTT
.	.	TRBV7-9	TRBJ1-2	CASSEMDSFGYTF	TGTGCCAGCAGCGAGATGGACAGCTTTGGCTACACCTTC
many	TRBD1	TRBV28	TRBJ1-2	CASSSAGQGPHGYTF	TGTGCCAGCAGTTCCGCGGGACAGGGCCCCCATGGCTACACCTTC
many	.	TRBV10-3	TRBJ1-3	CAISERETGNTIYF	TGTGCCATCAGTGAACGGGAAACTGGAAACACCATATATTTT
many	.	TRBV12-3/TRBV12-4	TRBJ2-2	CASSSSGTTNTGELFF	TGTGCCAGCAGTTCCAGCGGTACCACTAACACCGGGGAGCTGTTTTTT
.	.	TRBV3-1	TRBJ1-1	CASTPVRRTTEAFF	TGTGCCAGCACCCCCGTCCGGAGAACCACTGAAGCTTTCTTT
.	TRBD1	TRBV29-1	TRBJ2-7	CSVVLRDRSYEQYF	TGCAGCGTTGTTCTACGGGACAGGTCCTACGAGCAGTACTTC
.	TRBD2	TRBV10-3	TRBJ2-7	CAIRKGLAGSYNEQYF	TGTGCCATCAGAAAGGGACTAGCGGGCTCCTACAATGAGCAGTACTTC
.	TRBD1	TRBV29-1	TRBJ2-7	CSVTGQAESSYNEQYF	TGCAGCGTTACCGGACAGGCAGAAAGCTCCTACAATGAGCAGTACTTC
.	.	TRBV7-2	TRBJ1-1	CASSPSDGYQPQHFEAFF	.
.	.	TRBV7-9	TRBJ1-2	CASSLLGGDPNYGYTF	TGTGCCAGCAGCCTATTAGGGGGGGACCCTAACTATGGCTACACCTTC
.	TRBD1	TRBV29-1	TRBJ1-1	CSVGGQGTRAFF	TGCAGCGTTGGAGGACAGGGTACTCGAGCTTTCTTT
.	TRBD1	TRBV7-9	TRBJ1-6	CASSGQGNGSPLHF	TGTGCCAGCAGCGGACAGGGGAACGGTTCACCCCTCCACTTT